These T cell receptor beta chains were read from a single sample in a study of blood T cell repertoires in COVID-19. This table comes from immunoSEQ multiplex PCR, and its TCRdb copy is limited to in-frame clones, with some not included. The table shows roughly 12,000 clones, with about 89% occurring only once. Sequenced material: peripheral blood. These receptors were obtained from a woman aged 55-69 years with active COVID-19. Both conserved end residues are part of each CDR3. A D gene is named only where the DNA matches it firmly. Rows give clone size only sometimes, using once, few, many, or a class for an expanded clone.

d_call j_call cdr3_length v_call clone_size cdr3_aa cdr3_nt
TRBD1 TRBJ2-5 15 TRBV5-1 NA CASSTPTGGVETQYF TGCGCCAGCAGCACCCCGACAGGGGGGGTTGAGACCCAGTACTTC
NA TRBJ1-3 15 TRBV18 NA CASSPPNFSGNTIYF TGTGCCAGCTCACCACCTAACTTCTCTGGAAACACCATATATTTT
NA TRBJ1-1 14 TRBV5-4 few CASSQGQGLNEAFF TGTGCCAGCAGCCAGGGCCAAGGCTTGAATGAAGCTTTCTTT
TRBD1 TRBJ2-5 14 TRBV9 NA CASSLGQGGETQYF TGTGCCAGCAGCTTAGGACAGGGCGGCGAGACCCAGTACTTC
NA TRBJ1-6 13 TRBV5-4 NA CASSSVQDSPLHF TGTGCCAGCAGCTCAGTCCAGGATTCACCCCTCCACTTT
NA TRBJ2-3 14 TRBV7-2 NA CASSSTGRADTQYF TGTGCCAGCAGCTCCACCGGCAGGGCAGATACGCAGTATTTT
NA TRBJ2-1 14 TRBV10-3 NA CAISRDSTYNEQFF TGTGCCATCAGTAGGGACTCGACCTACAATGAGCAGTTCTTC
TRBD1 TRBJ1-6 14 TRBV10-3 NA CANRQGADNSPLHF TGTGCCAACAGGCAGGGGGCGGATAATTCACCCCTCCACTTT
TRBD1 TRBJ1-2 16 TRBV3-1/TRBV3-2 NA CASSLVSQGGLYGYTF TGTGCCAGCAGCCTTGTATCACAGGGGGGTCTCTATGGCTACACCTTC
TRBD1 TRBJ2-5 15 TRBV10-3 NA CAISDGQGGGETQYF TGTGCCATCAGTGATGGACAGGGTGGGGGGGAGACCCAGTACTTC
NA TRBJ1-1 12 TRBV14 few CASSHFVTEAFF TGTGCCAGCAGCCACTTCGTAACTGAAGCTTTCTTT
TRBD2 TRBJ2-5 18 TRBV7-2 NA CASSRGLAGGRTQETQYF TGTGCCAGCAGCCGTGGACTAGCGGGGGGGCGTACGCAAGAGACCCAGTACTTC
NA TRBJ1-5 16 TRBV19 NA CASTALDRFSNQPQHF TGTGCCAGTACCGCACTCGACAGGTTTAGCAATCAGCCCCAGCATTTT
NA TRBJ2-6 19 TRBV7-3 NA CASSRVLRDRWLGANVLTF TGTGCCAGCAGCCGAGTCCTTAGAGACAGGTGGCTTGGGGCCAACGTCCTGACTTTC
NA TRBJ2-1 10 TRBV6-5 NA CAIGDKGQFF TGTGCCATTGGGGACAAAGGGCAGTTCTTC
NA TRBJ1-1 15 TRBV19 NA CASSLGHGQGTEAFF TGTGCCAGTAGTTTGGGCCACGGGCAGGGCACTGAAGCTTTCTTT
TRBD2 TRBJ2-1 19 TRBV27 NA CASRPQPPPERGEDNEQFF TGTGCCAGCAGGCCCCAACCCCCCCCGGAGCGGGGGGAAGACAATGAGCAGTTCTTC
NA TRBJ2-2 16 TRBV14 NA CASSLSAGRSTGELFF TGTGCCAGCAGCCTGTCAGCAGGGAGGTCCACCGGGGAGCTGTTTTTT
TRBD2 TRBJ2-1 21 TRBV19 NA CASSIKVRAGTSGKIPNGQFF TGTGCCAGTAGTATTAAGGTCAGGGCCGGGACTAGCGGGAAGATTCCGAACGGGCAGTTCTTC
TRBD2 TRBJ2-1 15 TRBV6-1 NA CASSEDSGLYNEQFF TGTGCCAGCAGTGAGGATAGCGGGCTCTACAATGAGCAGTTCTTC
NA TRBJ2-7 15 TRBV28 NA CASSQRGDSSYEQYF TGTGCCAGCAGCCAAAGGGGGGACAGCTCCTACGAGCAGTACTTC
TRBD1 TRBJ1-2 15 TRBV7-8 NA CASSLYPGQGAGYTF TGTGCCAGCAGCTTATATCCGGGACAGGGGGCTGGCTACACCTTC
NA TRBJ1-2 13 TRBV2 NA CASSDGGVYGYTF TGTGCCAGCAGTGACGGAGGGGTCTATGGCTACACCTTC
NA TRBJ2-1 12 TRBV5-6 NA CASSSTVNEQFF TGTGCCAGCAGCTCCACGGTTAATGAGCAGTTCTTC
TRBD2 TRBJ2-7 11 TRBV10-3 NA CAISGGYEQYF TGTGCCATCAGCGGGGGGTACGAGCAGTACTTC
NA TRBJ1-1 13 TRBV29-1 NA CSVEALLNTEAFF TGCAGCGTTGAGGCTCTTTTGAACACTGAAGCTTTCTTT
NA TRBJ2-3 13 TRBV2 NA CASSGVGTDTQYF TGTGCCAGCAGTGGTGTAGGCACAGATACGCAGTATTTT
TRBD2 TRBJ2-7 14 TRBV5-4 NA CASSLGAGNYEQYF TGTGCCAGCAGCTTGGGAGCGGGGAATTACGAGCAGTACTTC
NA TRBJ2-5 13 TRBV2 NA CAGATGKQETQYF TGTGCCGGCGCAACAGGGAAGCAAGAGACCCAGTACTTC
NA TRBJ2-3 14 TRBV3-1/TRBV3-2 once CASSQDGGTDTQYF TGTGCCAGCAGCCAAGATGGGGGGACAGATACGCAGTATTTT